This record concerns one TCR beta chain sequence. How the authors handled the data: Nucleated cell counts were estimated from reference gene primer amplification. The repertoire was sequenced with immunoSEQ multiplex PCR; TCRdb's copy has only in-frame clones and lacks some. Clone size and V and J calls were adopted from that table, with D and trimming inferred from the DNA. The profile shows 90,000 to 120,000 clones, about 91% of them singletons. The sample comes from a study of blood T cell repertoires in COVID-19. About the research overall: The United States, Italy and Spain were the sources of the acute and convalescent COVID-19 samples. T cells, B-cell-depleted T cells, or PBMCs supplied cDNA or gDNA.

V shed 0 bases and J 5 bases; nucleotides not matched to a gene: 8. Germline CDR1 is SGDLS and CDR2 is YYNGEE. This CDR3 spans 17 amino acids. Sequenced: peripheral blood. The TCR was taken from a man over 45 with active or convalescent COVID-19. This chain joins TRBV9 and TRBJ2-5; TRBD1 agrees at 12 bases. DNA for the CDR3: TGTGCCAGCAGCGTAGGCATGGGACAGGGGGCGGTTGAGACCCAGTACTTC. It encodes CASSVGMGQGAVETQYF.